This T cell receptor (beta chain) derives from a study of breast tumors, draining lymph nodes, adjacent tissues. V was shortened by 8 bases and J by 5 bases, with 7 bases between the two germline ends. This CDR3 has 11 residues. Germline assignment: CDR1 KGHDR and CDR2 SFDVKD. TCRdb fed the multiplex PCR reads into MiXCR, producing one record per CDR3 protein. The sample records fewer than 200,000 distinct CDR3 sequences, around a third being singletons. Axillary draining lymph nodes of breast cancer patients supplied the node samples. The chain joins TRBV24-1 to TRBJ2-3; D ambiguous. This clonotype was sampled from a female donor with breast cancer. Some clones in this sample may be carry-over from other donors' samples. Sequencing was carried out using axillary lymph node tissue. The CDR3 protein is CATMMEDTQYF. The CDR3 DNA is TGTGCCACCATGATGGAAGATACGCAGTATTTT.